Presented here are 17 T cell receptor beta chains from one specimen sequenced in a study of shared clonotypes between healthy human individuals (dated by TCRdb to about 2020). The library was produced with the immunoSEQ multiplex PCR assay. As stored in TCRdb, this immuneACCESS dataset retains in-frame rearrangements with V and J assigned. A fraction of the clones does not appear; measured against another copy, unresolved V genes explain less than half of the discrepancy, and the remainder lacks a known reason. Present in this sample are 550,000 to 800,000 clones, about nine tenths of which were seen just once. The ten largest clones capture 30% to 40% of the sample. Sequenced material: memory CD8+ T cells from PBMCs. The cell subset or site tag for this specimen amounts to: CD45RO+ cells pooled with CCR7-negative TemRA cells. All receptors come from a man younger than 30 in good health. Some clones in this sample may be carry-over from other donors' samples.

The V gene is TRBV7-2, the J gene TRBJ2-5; 8 bases are shared with TRBD2. The CDR3 loop spans 13 amino acids. From germline, CDR1 is SGHTA and CDR2 FQGNSA. The J segment lost 5 bases and the V segment lost 11 bases, leaving 10 bases of the junction unmatched. CDR3 sequence: CASLAGRGETQYF. DNA of the CDR3: TGTGCCTCCCTAGCGGGTCGAGGGGAGACCCAGTACTTC. The whole variable domain, remainder taken from reference TRBV7-2 and TRBJ2-5, is GAGVSQSPSNKVTEKGKDVELRCDPISGHTALYWYRQSLGQGLEFLIYFQGNSAPDKSGLPSDRFSAERTGGSVSTLTIQRTQQEDSAVYLCASLAGRGETQYFGPGTRLLVL.

This clone was observed a few times. This chain connects TRBV10-3 to TRBJ1-1; TRBD1 matches at 8 bases. The V segment lost 6 bases and the J segment 0 bases; nucleotides outside the gene matches: 3. The CDR3 has 14 residues. CDR1 is ENHRY, CDR2 SYGVKD, per germline. CDR3 sequence reads: CAIRTGAMNTEAFF. The CDR3 DNA reads as TGTGCCATCAGGACAGGGGCAATGAACACTGAAGCTTTCTTT.

The chain uses TRBV28 and TRBJ2-1; the D is unclear. V shed 2 bases and J shed 8 bases, with 16 bases lying between them. Germline V gives CDR1 MDHEN, CDR2 SYDVKM. The CDR3 runs 15 residues. CDR3 protein: CASSLSRRREHEQFF. In nucleotides, the CDR3 is TGTGCCAGCAGTTTAAGTCGAAGACGCGAGCATGAGCAGTTCTTC.

This clone was counted a single time. This specimen includes other DNA sequences encoding the same CDR3. The chain carries TRBV5-1 and TRBJ2-7; maybe TRBD1 (6 bases). Per the germline V gene, CDR1 is SGHRS and CDR2 is YFSETQ. V was cut by 0 bases and J by 2 bases, with 6 bases left in between. CDR3 size: 13 residues. CDR3 bases: TGCGCCAGCAGCTTGGGGGGGCCCTACGAGCAGTACTTC. Protein: CASSLGGPYEQYF.

This chain joins TRBV29-1 and TRBJ1-1; unclear D gene. V was clipped by 4 bases and J by 11 bases, with 23 bases between them. Germline V gives CDR1 SQVTM, CDR2 ANQGSEA. This CDR3 spans 14 amino acids. The CDR3: CSVVANWANPGAFF. The CDR3 DNA reads as TGCAGCGTTGTGGCCAATTGGGCAAACCCTGGGGCTTTCTTT. The full variable domain, its missing parts supplied by reference TRBV29-1 and TRBJ1-1, is SAVISQKPSRDICQRGTSLTIQCQVDSQVTMMFWYRQQPGQSLTLIATANQGSEATYESGFVIDKFPISRPNLTFSTLTVSNMSPEDSSIYLCSVVANWANPGAFFGQGTRLTVV.

The CDR3: CASALVTGYGYTF. DNA for the CDR3: TGTGCCAGCGCACTAGTCACGGGCTATGGCTACACCTTC. The J gene is TRBJ1-2, the V gene TRBV27; D gene unclear. Trimming left V 8 bases short and J 4 bases short, with 14 bases between. This CDR3 spans 13 amino acids. Germline CDR1 and CDR2: MNHEY and SMNVEV (reference sequence).

This clone came up once. CDR3 sequence (DNA): TGCAGCTTTCGGCCGGCAAATTACAATGAGCAGTTCTTC. Protein product: CSFRPANYNEQFF. This chain uses TRBV29-1 with TRBJ2-1; D unresolved. The CDR3 extends over 13 amino acids. The germline V gene has CDR1 SQVTM and CDR2 ANQGSEA. Trimming pared 8 bases from V and 4 bases from J, leaving 15 bases between.

CDR3 nucleotide sequence: TGTGCCAGCTCACCTACAGGAATTCGCCCCTACAATGAGCAGTTCTTC. Translation gives CASSPTGIRPYNEQFF. The gene calls are TRBV18 and TRBJ2-1; possibly TRBD1 for D (5 bases). The V gene lost 3 bases and the J gene lost 2 bases, with 14 bases spanning the gap. Germline V CDR1 and CDR2: KGHSH, LQKENI. The CDR3 totals 16 residues.

V and J are TRBV5-1 and TRBJ2-7; D ambiguous. There are 18 residues in the CDR3. With 3 bases removed from V and 7 bases from J, the gap between germline ends came to 29 bases. The germline V gene has CDR1 SGHRS and CDR2 YFSETQ. CDR3 in DNA: TGCGCCAGCAGCTCTCAAACGCCTTTAGTCTCTGGTTCGATTGAGCAGTACTTC. Protein product: CASSSQTPLVSGSIEQYF.

The gene calls are TRBV13 and TRBJ1-1; TRBD1 aligns across 7 bases. The CDR3 spans 15 residues. Germline V gene sequence: CDR1 PRHDT, CDR2 FYEKMQ (reference sequence). Trimming removed 5 bases from V and 6 bases from J; junction bases left unmatched: 12. The CDR3 nucleotides read TGTGCCAGCAGCGAATACAGGGGTCGCGCCTCTGAAGCTTTCTTT. Translated: CASSEYRGRASEAFF.

This clone turned up a few times. This chain joins TRBV5-1 and TRBJ2-1, with a tentative D call TRBD2 (6 bases). The CDR3 sequence is 11 residues long. V lost 5 bases to trimming and J lost 6 bases, with 6 bases between them. Germline CDR1 SGHRS, CDR2 YFSETQ. This chain's CDR3 is CASREGNEQFF. The CDR3 bases are TGCGCCAGCAGGGAGGGCAATGAGCAGTTCTTC. Combining the CDR3 with reference TRBV5-1 and TRBJ2-1 gives the whole variable domain KAGVTQTPRYLIKTRGQQVTLSCSPISGHRSVSWYQQTPGQGLQFLFEYFSETQRNKGNFPGRFSGRQFSNSRSEMNVSTLELGDSALYLCASREGNEQFFGPGTRLTVL.

The chain joins TRBV7-9 to TRBJ2-1; D perhaps matches TRBD1 (5 bases). V was trimmed by 7 bases and J by 9 bases, leaving 34 bases between them. Looked up from germline, CDR1 is SEHNR and CDR2 is FQNEAQ (reference sequence). The CDR3 sequence is 19 residues long. The CDR3 DNA is TGTGCCAGCACCGAGAGAAAGGGGCTCTCGGACGGCTGGTGGGGTGAGCAGTTCTTC. It encodes CASTERKGLSDGWWGEQFF.

As regards this clone: The same CDR3 can be traced to other DNA sequences in this sample. The chain couples TRBV9 to TRBJ1-1; maybe TRBD1 (5 bases). In germline, CDR1 is SGDLS, CDR2 YYNGEE. This CDR3 contains 15 residues. V lost 4 bases and J 1 base, leaving 14 bases between the germline ends. The CDR3 sequence: CASSPRGNQNTEAFF. The CDR3 DNA sequence: TGTGCCAGCAGCCCACGGGGGAACCAGAACACTGAAGCTTTCTTT.

On this clone itself: The same CDR3 is also encoded by other DNA sequences in this sample. V usage is TRBV25-1 and J usage is TRBJ2-7; D is ambiguous. The CDR3 loop spans 11 amino acids. In germline, CDR1 is MGHDK, CDR2 SYGVNS. Trimming removed 4 bases from V and 4 bases from J, with 5 bases in between. The CDR3 sequence: CASSVSYEQYF. The CDR3 nucleotides are TGTGCCAGCAGTGTATCTTACGAGCAGTACTTC.

Of note for this clone: A read error may explain this, as a much larger clone is one base away. This chain connects TRBV7-9 to TRBJ2-3; 7 bases line up with TRBD2. V trimming: 1 base; J trimming: 6 bases; junction bases outside the gene matches: 4. Germline V gives CDR1 SEHNR, CDR2 FQNEAQ (reference sequence). The CDR3 runs to 14 residues. Here the CDR3 reads CASSLDGRMDTQYF. The CDR3 coding sequence is TGTGCCAGCAGCTTAGACGGGAGGATGGATACGCAGTATTTT. The full variable domain, its missing parts supplied by reference TRBV7-9 and TRBJ2-3, is DTGVSQNPRHKITKRGQNVTFRCDPISEHNRLYWYRQTLGQGPEFLTYFQNEAQLEKSRLLSDRFSAERPKGSFSTLEIQRTEQGDSAMYLCASSLDGRMDTQYFGPGTRLTVL.

About this clone itself: The junction departs from germline at one end; a sequencing error may be responsible. The chain carries TRBV5-3 and TRBJ1-2; TRBD1 matches at 10 bases. TRBV5-3 is given ORF status, its function remaining uncertain. The CDR3 extends over 13 amino acids. The DNA for the CDR3 is TGTGCCAGCAGCCCTGGGACAGGGGTAGATCTTGACTTC. Translation gives CASSPGTGVDLDF.

V gene TRBV7-9 combines with J gene TRBJ2-7, with D perhaps being TRBD1 or TRBD2 (6 bases each). The germline V gene encodes CDR1 SEHNR and CDR2 FQNEAQ (reference sequence). Trimming took off 7 bases at V and 2 bases at J, with 15 bases between the two ends. The CDR3 is made up of 14 amino acids. The CDR3 DNA sequence: TGTGCCAGCACGGCCCCGGGGGCGGCCTACGAGCAGTACTTC. This sequence encodes CASTAPGAAYEQYF.